The 6 T cell receptor beta chains below were found in one sample sequenced in a study of T cell clusters in autoimmune cytopenias. Each sample's input was 250 to 300 ng genomic DNA, 35,000 to 40,000 genome equivalents. Multiplex touch-down PCR amplified TRB using TRB-A and TRB-B pools in one tube. No DNA is given; TCRdb re-called the multiplex PCR reads and lists each CDR3 protein once. The sample has some 15,000 distinct CDR3 sequences; the top ten hold 3.6%. These same data were also listed under a study on T cell repertoires in aging, cancer and after chemotherapy.

Sequences were obtained from peripheral blood. These receptors all stem from a human donor in good health.

This chain uses TRBV15 with TRBJ2-4; TCRdb proposes TRBD2, but this gene call is untestable without DNA. This CDR3 comprises 16 residues. Germline CDR1 LNHNV, CDR2 YYDKDF (reference sequence). CDR3 in amino acids: CATSRGGGQAKNIQYF.

This chain uses TRBV11-3 with TRBJ2-5; TCRdb's assignment of TRBD2 cannot be checked, as there is no DNA. The CDR3 totals 16 residues. Germline V lookup: CDR1 SGHNT, CDR2 YENEEA. This CDR3 is CASSLSGTAVGETQYF.

The chain is built from TRBV6-5 and TRBJ2-7; there is no DNA to check the TCRdb D call of TRBD1. Per the germline V gene, CDR1 is MNHEY and CDR2 is SVGAGI. This CDR3 spans 12 amino acids. This CDR3 reads CASTAGGREQYF.

This rearrangement joins TRBV6-1 to TRBJ2-5; checking the TCRdb D call of TRBD2 is not possible without DNA. Germline CDR1 MNHNS, CDR2 SASEGT. The CDR3 spans 12 residues. The chain's CDR3 is CASSGSGETQYF.

This sequence joins TRBV6-5 and TRBJ2-7. Germline V gene data show CDR1 as MNHEY and CDR2 as SVGAGI. This CDR3 region has 14 residues. The CDR3 sequence is CASTNRLRPYEQYF.

This clonotype counts as medium-sized by frequency. The rearrangement links TRBV29-1 to TRBJ2-4; TCRdb selects TRBD2, and the lack of DNA leaves this call unchecked. Germline V gene sequence: CDR1 SQVTM, CDR2 ANQGSEA. The CDR3 extends over 14 amino acids. CDR3 sequence: CSVQLALRTDIQYF.